The next 26 T cell receptor beta chains were all read from a single sample in a study of T cells in Graves' hyperthyroidism and ophthalmopathy. Amplification yielded TCR beta CDR3 regions, with RNA transcripts as the source. The HTBI primer set was used in a first-round RT-PCR of the TCR CDR3. Via MiXCR, TCRdb re-called the multiplex PCR reads, giving one row per CDR3 protein. The sample comprises more than 500,000 distinct CDR3 sequences, over 45% of which are singletons, and about 43% rests with the top ten. The sequenced sample was peripheral blood or thyroid tissue (not recorded which). These receptors were collected from an adult woman with Graves' disease, either hyperthyroidism or ophthalmopathy (not recorded which).

This clonotype came up many times. The DNA for the CDR3 is TGTGCCAGCAGCCCACTAGCGGGGGAAGAGACCCAGTACTTC. Translated: CASSPLAGEETQYF. This rearrangement joins TRBV7-9 to TRBJ2-5; TRBD2 matches at 11 bases. This CDR3 region has 14 residues. Germline V CDR1 and CDR2: SEHNR, FQNEAQ (reference sequence). V lost 5 bases, J lost 3 bases, and 2 bases stayed unmatched.

As DNA, the CDR3 is TGTGCCAGTAGTATAGCACAGGCGAATCAGCCCCAGCATTTT. As protein: CASSIAQANQPQHF. The rearrangement links TRBV19 to TRBJ1-5; D possibly corresponds to TRBD1 (5 bases). This CDR3 spans 14 amino acids. The V gene lost 1 base and the J gene lost 4 bases, with 8 bases spanning the gap. Germline CDR1 LNHDA, CDR2 SQIVND (reference sequence).

This chain links TRBV2 with TRBJ2-5, with D tentatively TRBD1 or TRBD2 (6 bases each). Looked up from germline, CDR1 is SNHLY and CDR2 is FYNNEI. The CDR3 covers 15 residues. Trimming removed 4 bases at V and 5 bases at J, with 17 bases between. The CDR3, as DNA: TGTGCCAGCAGTGCTAGGATAACAGGGAGGGAGACCCAGTACTTC. It yields the protein CASSARITGRETQYF.

The chain carries TRBV9 and TRBJ2-7; D possibly matches TRBD1 or TRBD2 (7 bases each). The germline V and J ends were trimmed by 10 bases and 5 bases, with 28 bases remaining between them. Germline values: CDR1 SGDLS, CDR2 YYNGEE. The CDR3 spans 16 residues. CDR3 bases: TGTGCCGCCCGAGGGGGCCAGGGAGGGCTAGAGGACGAGCAGTACTTC. This codes for CAARGGQGGLEDEQYF.

V gene TRBV29-1 combines with J gene TRBJ1-5; 11 bases fit TRBD1. The V segment lost 6 bases and the J segment 6 bases; nucleotides outside the gene matches: 13. The CDR3 totals 16 residues. In germline, CDR1 is SQVTM, CDR2 ANQGSEA. This CDR3 is CSVQTAGTGGPQPQHF. DNA of the CDR3: TGCAGCGTCCAAACTGCAGGGACAGGGGGTCCTCAGCCCCAGCATTTT.

This clonotype was found many times. The CDR3 bases are TGTGCCACCAGTGATGGGCCCTCCTACGAGCAGTACTTC. It is translated as CATSDGPSYEQYF. V is TRBV24-1 and J is TRBJ2-7; no reliable D call. Germline V gives CDR1 KGHDR, CDR2 SFDVKD. V lost 3 bases and J 0 bases, leaving 5 bases between the germline ends. This CDR3 contains 13 residues.

Ten or more counts support this clonotype. The V and J genes are TRBV10-3 and TRBJ1-2, with 7 positions matching TRBD1. CDR1 and CDR2 from the germline V gene are ENHRY and SYGVKD. The V gene end was trimmed by 6 bases and the J gene end by 4 bases; junction bases not matched to a gene: 11. The CDR3 is 15 residues long. This CDR3 is CAIRGGDSRSYGYTF. The CDR3 nucleotides read TGTGCCATCAGGGGGGGGGACAGCAGATCCTATGGCTACACCTTC.

This clonotype was picked up one time. The rearrangement uses TRBV7-3 and TRBJ2-5; D is possibly TRBD2 (7 bases). The CDR3 contains 13 residues. V dropped 4 bases and J dropped 7 bases, with 13 bases sitting between them. Germline CDR1 is SGHTA and CDR2 is FQGTGA. In DNA form, the CDR3 reads TGTGCCAGCAGCTCAGGGGACTACGGGACCCAGTACTTC. This sequence encodes CASSSGDYGTQYF.

This clonotype was seen ten or more times. The rearrangement uses TRBV6-2 or TRBV6-3 and TRBJ2-2; the D is unclear. The CDR3 spans 10 residues. The V and J ends lost 7 bases and 7 bases respectively, with 4 bases between them. The germline V gene encodes CDR1 MNHEY and CDR2 SVGEGT. CDR3 residues: CASKGGELFF. The DNA of the CDR3 is TGTGCCAGCAAGGGCGGGGAGCTGTTTTTT.

Many counts were recorded for this clonotype. The chain has TRBV12-3 or TRBV12-4 and TRBJ1-1; D may be TRBD1 (5 bases). The CDR3 runs 14 residues. V was cut by 3 bases and J by 7 bases, with 15 bases left in between. The CDR3 sequence: CASSFGWGGGEAFF. The DNA of the CDR3 is TGTGCCAGCAGTTTTGGCTGGGGCGGCGGTGAAGCTTTCTTT.

This chain uses TRBV7-8 with TRBJ2-5; tentatively, D is TRBD2 (6 bases). This CDR3 contains 14 residues. The germline CDR1 and CDR2 sequences are SGHVS and FQNEAQ. V lost 4 bases and J lost 5, with 14 bases in between. The CDR3, as DNA: TGTGCCAGCAGCTACTCGGGGGTAAGGGAGACCCAGTACTTC. Amino acid sequence: CASSYSGVRETQYF.

On this clonotype itself: A much larger clone sits a single nucleotide away, making a read error possible. The rearrangement joins TRBV5-5 to TRBJ1-1; TRBD1 is a possible D gene (6 bases). Per the germline V gene, CDR1 is SGHKS and CDR2 is YYEKEE (reference sequence). There are 13 residues in the CDR3. The V and J ends lost 3 bases and 3 bases respectively, with 9 bases between them. The CDR3 DNA reads TGTGCCAGCAGCTGGACAGACGACACTGAAGCTTTCTTT. Translating gives CASSWTDDTEAFF.

In its sample, this clonotype was seen a few times. V and J are TRBV11-2 and TRBJ1-5; no clear D. CDR1 and CDR2 (germline): SGHAT, FQNNGV. The CDR3 has 16 amino acids. V gave up 0 bases and J gave up 0 bases, with 9 bases separating them. CDR3 DNA: TGTGCCAGCAGCTTAGAGGGCCATAATAGCAATCAGCCCCAGCATTTT. This encodes CASSLEGHNSNQPQHF. The full variable domain, in which reference TRBV11-2 and TRBJ1-5 provide the parts outside the CDR3, is EAGVAQSPRYKIIEKRQSVAFWCNPISGHATLYWYQQILGQGPKLLIQFQNNGVVDDSQLPKDRFSAERLKGVDSTLKIQPAKLEDSAVYLCASSLEGHNSNQPQHFGDGTRLSIL.

The sample holds many counts of this clonotype. The V gene is TRBV12-3 or TRBV12-4, the J gene TRBJ2-5, with D perhaps TRBD2 (5 bases). The CDR3 contains 12 residues. Trimming removed 8 bases at V and 5 bases at J, with 12 bases between. Here the CDR3 DNA reads TGTGCCAGCGCACCAACTAGGGAGACCCAGTACTTC. Protein product: CASAPTRETQYF.

This chain links TRBV2 with TRBJ1-2, with D possibly TRBD1 on 5 matching bases. Trimming removed 5 bases from V and 8 bases from J, with 18 bases in between. This CDR3 is 14 amino acids long. CDR1 and CDR2 from the germline V gene are SNHLY and FYNNEI. The CDR3 DNA is TGTGCCAGCAGTTTTCAGGGATCACCGGAGGGCTACACCTTC. Protein sequence: CASSFQGSPEGYTF.

Regarding this clonotype: At one of its ends the junction is not consistent with the germline gene, which may arise from a read error. The J gene is TRBJ1-6, the V gene TRBV5-1; D gene unclear. Per the germline V gene, CDR1 is SGHRS and CDR2 is YFSETQ. The CDR3 sequence is 14 residues long. Here the CDR3 DNA reads TGTGCCAGCAGCCCTGCGCGGGCGTGGTCACCCCTCCACTTT. Its translation: CASSPARAWSPLHF.

This chain uses TRBV19 with TRBJ2-7, with D unresolved. This CDR3 region has 11 residues. Germline V lookup: CDR1 LNHDA, CDR2 SQIVND (reference sequence). With 4 bases removed from V and 5 bases from J, the gap between germline ends came to 6 bases. The CDR3 nucleotides are TGTGCCAGTAGTACGACGGACGAGCAGTACTTC. The encoded protein is CASSTTDEQYF.

Written as DNA, the CDR3 is TGTGCCACCAGCCCCCGGACTAGCGGGAGTTTGGAGACCCAGTACTTC. This encodes CATSPRTSGSLETQYF. The gene calls are TRBV15 and TRBJ2-5; 13 bases agree with TRBD2. V lost 5 bases to trimming and J lost 5 bases; unmatched junction nucleotides: 8. This CDR3 has 16 residues. CDR1 is LNHNV and CDR2 is YYDKDF in the germline V gene (reference sequence).

This clonotype was seen only a few times. This chain joins TRBV11-2 and TRBJ2-7; D not resolved. Trimming took 2 bases from V and 2 from J, leaving 19 bases between them. Per germline, CDR1 SGHAT and CDR2 FQNNGV. CDR3 length: 17 amino acids. In DNA form, the CDR3 reads TGTGCCAGCAGCTTACAAGGGATCTGGCAGCCCACCTACGAGCAGTACTTC. This codes for CASSLQGIWQPTYEQYF.

J is TRBJ2-5 and V is TRBV11-2; D gene ambiguous. The CDR3 covers 13 residues. Germline CDR1 SGHAT, CDR2 FQNNGV. V was clipped by 5 bases and J by 0 bases, with 7 bases between them. In nucleotides, the CDR3 is TGTGCCAGCAGCCAGGACCACCAAGAGACCCAGTACTTC. Translated: CASSQDHQETQYF.

The chain employs TRBV7-8 and TRBJ1-4; D unclear. The CDR3 covers 14 residues. Germline V lookup: CDR1 SGHVS, CDR2 FQNEAQ. V gave up 5 bases and J gave up 7 bases, with 14 bases separating them. The CDR3 DNA is TGTGCCAGCAGCCCATGGCCAGGCGTTGAAAAACTGTTTTTT. Its protein product is CASSPWPGVEKLFF.

The rearrangement joins TRBV7-3 to TRBJ2-2; 7 nucleotides line up with TRBD2. V was clipped by 4 bases and J by 4 bases; unmatched bases: 6. This CDR3 spans 15 amino acids. CDR1 is SGHTA and CDR2 is FQGTGA in the germline V gene. The chain's CDR3 is CASSSSGGSTGELFF. For the CDR3, the DNA is TGTGCCAGCAGCTCCTCCGGGGGGTCCACCGGGGAGCTGTTTTTT.

A few counts support this clonotype. The chain combines TRBV2 with TRBJ1-5, with TRBD1 matching over 7 bases. The end of the DNA is better explained by TRBJ2-3, so the J call may be wrong. The length of the CDR3 is 16 residues. Germline V gives CDR1 SNHLY, CDR2 FYNNEI. The CDR3 sequence: CASIFPHTGVTDTQYF. The CDR3, as DNA: TGTGCCAGCATTTTCCCCCACACAGGGGTTACAGATACGCAGTATTTT.

CDR3 DNA sequence: TGCAGTGCTAGGGGGGTCGGAGGGAAAGGGGACGGGGAGCTGTTTTTT. It yields the protein CSARGVGGKGDGELFF. This rearrangement joins TRBV20-1 to TRBJ2-2; D may be TRBD2 (6 bases). The length of the CDR3 is 16 residues. Per the germline V gene, CDR1 is DFQATT and CDR2 is SNEGSKA (reference sequence). Trimming stripped 3 bases from V and 7 bases from J, with 21 bases between.

V usage is TRBV5-1 and J usage is TRBJ2-2; D remains ambiguous. V was clipped by 4 bases and J by 5 bases, with 12 bases between them. This CDR3 has 14 residues. CDR1 is SGHRS and CDR2 is YFSETQ in the germline V gene. Here the CDR3 reads CASSNLRLTGELFF. The CDR3 DNA follows: TGCGCCAGCAGCAACCTCAGGTTGACCGGGGAGCTGTTTTTT.

This clonotype was counted many times. This chain connects TRBV7-2 to TRBJ1-5; D gene ambiguous. The CDR3 has 15 residues. The ends were cut back, 5 bases at V and 0 bases at J, with 11 bases in the middle. The germline CDR1 and CDR2 sequences are SGHTA and FQGNSA. The CDR3 sequence is CASSATVYSNQPQHF. The DNA of the CDR3 is TGTGCCAGCAGCGCGACGGTGTATAGCAATCAGCCCCAGCATTTT.